This T cell receptor (beta chain) is from a study of blood T cell repertoires in COVID-19. Study background: The United States, Italy and Spain supplied acute and convalescent COVID-19 samples. The analysed material was cDNA or gDNA that came from T cells, B-cell-depleted T cells, or PBMCs.

After removal of 4 bases from V and 3 bases from J, the junction contained 9 bases not matched to a gene. Germline assignment: CDR1 SGHRS and CDR2 YFSETQ. There are 16 residues in the CDR3. TCRdb's copy holds only in-frame clones and misses some; the assay was immunoSEQ multiplex PCR. The data hold under 300,000 clones, with 70% to 90% observed a single time. Across about two dozen US areas, participants ranged in age from 18 to 89 years. Each recovered donor of Cohort 3 presented with two negative PCRs, clearance, or symptom resolution. V gene TRBV5-1 combines with J gene TRBJ2-3; 9 positions match TRBD1. The clonotype originates from a woman aged 45-60 years who had recovered from COVID-19. Material: PBMCs or T cells enriched from blood (not recorded which). The CDR3 bases are TGCGCCAGCAGCGATCCCGGGACAGGGACGACAGATACGCAGTATTTT. Its protein product is CASSDPGTGTTDTQYF.